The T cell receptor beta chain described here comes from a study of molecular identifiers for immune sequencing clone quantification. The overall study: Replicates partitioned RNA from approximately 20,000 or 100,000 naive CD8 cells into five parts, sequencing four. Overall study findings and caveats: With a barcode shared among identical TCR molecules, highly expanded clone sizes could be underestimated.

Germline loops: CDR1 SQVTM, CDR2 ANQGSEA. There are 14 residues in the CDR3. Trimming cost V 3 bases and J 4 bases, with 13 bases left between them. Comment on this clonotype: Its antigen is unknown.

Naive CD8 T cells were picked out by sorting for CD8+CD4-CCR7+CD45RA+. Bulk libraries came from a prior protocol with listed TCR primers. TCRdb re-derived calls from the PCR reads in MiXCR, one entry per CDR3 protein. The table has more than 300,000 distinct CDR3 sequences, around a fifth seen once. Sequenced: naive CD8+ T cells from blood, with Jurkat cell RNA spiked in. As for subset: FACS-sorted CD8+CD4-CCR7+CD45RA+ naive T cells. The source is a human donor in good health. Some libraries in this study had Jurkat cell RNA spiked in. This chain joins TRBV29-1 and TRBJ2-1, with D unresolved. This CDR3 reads CSVDPLLSYNEQFF. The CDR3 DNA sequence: TGCAGCGTTGACCCACTACTGTCGTACAATGAGCAGTTCTTC.